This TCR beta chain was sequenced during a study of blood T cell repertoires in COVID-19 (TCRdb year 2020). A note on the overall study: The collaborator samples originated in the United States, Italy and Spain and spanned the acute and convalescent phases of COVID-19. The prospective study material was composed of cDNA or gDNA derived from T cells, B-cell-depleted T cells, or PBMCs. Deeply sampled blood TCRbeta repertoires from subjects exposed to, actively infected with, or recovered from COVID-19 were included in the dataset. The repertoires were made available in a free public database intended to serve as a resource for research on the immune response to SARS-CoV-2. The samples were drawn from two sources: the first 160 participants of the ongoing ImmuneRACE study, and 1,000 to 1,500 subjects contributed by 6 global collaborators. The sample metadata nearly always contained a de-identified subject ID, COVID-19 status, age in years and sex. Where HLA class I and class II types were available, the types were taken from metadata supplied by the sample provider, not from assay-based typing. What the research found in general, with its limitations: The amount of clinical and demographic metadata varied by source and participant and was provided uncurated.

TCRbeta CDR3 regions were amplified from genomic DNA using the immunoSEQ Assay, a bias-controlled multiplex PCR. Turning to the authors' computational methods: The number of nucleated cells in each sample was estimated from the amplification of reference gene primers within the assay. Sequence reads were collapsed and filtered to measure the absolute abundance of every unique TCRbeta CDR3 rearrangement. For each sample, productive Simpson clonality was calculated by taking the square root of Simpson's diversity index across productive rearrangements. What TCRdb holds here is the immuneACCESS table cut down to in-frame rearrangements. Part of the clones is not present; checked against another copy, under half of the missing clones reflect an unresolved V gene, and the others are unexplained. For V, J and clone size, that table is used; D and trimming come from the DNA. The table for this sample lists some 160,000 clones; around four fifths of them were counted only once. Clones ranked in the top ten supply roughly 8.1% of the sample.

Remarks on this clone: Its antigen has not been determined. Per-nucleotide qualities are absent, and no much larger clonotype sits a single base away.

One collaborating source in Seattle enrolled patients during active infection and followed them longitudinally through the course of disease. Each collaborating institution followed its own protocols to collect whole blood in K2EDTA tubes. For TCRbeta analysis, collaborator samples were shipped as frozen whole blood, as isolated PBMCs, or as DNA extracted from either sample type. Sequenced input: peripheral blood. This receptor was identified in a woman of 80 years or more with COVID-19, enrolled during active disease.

In nucleotide form, the sequence is TGTGCCAGCAGCCCCATGACTAGCGGGGGGCGGTTCAATGAGCAGTTCTTC. This yields the protein CASSPMTSGGRFNEQFF. The V and J genes are TRBV7-8 and TRBJ2-1; a stretch of 13 junction bases matches TRBD2. The germline V gene gives CDR1 as SGHVS and CDR2 as FQNEAQ. The CDR3 measures 17 amino acids from cysteine to phenylalanine. Only the CDR3 part of the read is kept: 51 bases, read in frame from the first base. Ends trimmed: V by 5 bases, J by 6 bases; bases unmatched to a gene: 10.